This paragraph covers one TCR beta chain sequence. Its antigen is unidentified. For TCR, cDNA came from 5'RACE template switching, which added a universal primer site and UMIs. TCRdb used MiXCR to reprocess the 5' RACE reads, holding one entry per CDR3 protein. The table has 400,000 or so distinct CDR3 sequences, roughly 20% seen once. This record comes from a study of T cells after yellow fever vaccination. Findings and caveats of the study: Contaminants from the bulk population, in the form of abundant clonotypes, could be found in FACS-sorted repertoires.

This CDR3 has 16 residues. Germline V gives CDR1 SGDLS, CDR2 YYNGEE. Trimming removed 0 bases from V and 11 bases from J, with 18 bases in between. The rearrangement joins TRBV9 to TRBJ1-6, with D unresolved. The specimen comprised PBMCs, sampled before the yellow fever booster vaccination. The clonotype was recovered from a man between 18 and 29 years old who received the YFV17D yellow fever vaccine. The CDR3 nucleotides are TGTGCCAGCAGCGTAGGGAACAGTCCTCTCCGGGCACCCCTCCACTTT. Residues: CASSVGNSPLRAPLHF. The full variable domain, in which reference TRBV9 and TRBJ1-6 provide the parts outside the CDR3, is DSGVTQTPKHLITATGQRVTLRCSPRSGDLSVYWYQQSLDQGLQFLIQYYNGEERAKGNILERFSAQQFPDLHSELNLSSLELGDSALYFCASSVGNSPLRAPLHFGNGTRLTVT.